This T cell receptor (beta chain) is drawn from a study of T cells in Graves' hyperthyroidism and ophthalmopathy. The CDR3 has 16 amino acids. Deletions cut 1 base from V and 6 bases from J, with 18 bases between. The V gene's germline CDR1 is SGDLS and CDR2 YYNGEE. From RNA transcripts, TCR beta CDR3 regions were amplified. A set of HTBI primers served as the primers for a first-round RT-PCR of the TCR CDR3. MiXCR was run by TCRdb on the multiplex PCR reads, yielding one entry per CDR3 protein. The sample holds under 750,000 distinct CDR3 sequences; roughly 20% are singletons and the top ten take about a sixth.

This receptor was taken from a woman between 45 and 60 years old with Graves' hyperthyroidism that later progressed to Graves' ophthalmopathy. The sequenced sample consisted of blood. The chain joins TRBV9 to TRBJ2-3; TRBD2 might be the D (5 bases). CDR3 in amino acids: CASSVTSEVELDTQYF. The CDR3, as DNA: TGTGCCAGCAGCGTAACGTCGGAGGTCGAACTTGATACGCAGTATTTT.